This TCR beta chain was identified in a study of regulatory T cells in long-lasting Graves disease. Indicated time point: newly diagnosed GD, antithyroid drugs for less than 3 months. Extracted PBMC RNA gave rise to the TCR library. Diagnoses of Graves' disease were made by American Thyroid Association guidelines. Study-level findings and limits: TRBV28, TRBJ1-2 and TRBJ2-5 were segments that persistent disease favored.

This clonotype appeared many times. Its antigen is as yet unknown. The CDR3 has 15 residues. The V segment lost 3 bases and the J segment 2 bases; nucleotides outside the gene matches: 6. Germline V lookup: CDR1 SGHNT, CDR2 YYREEE (reference sequence). Arm-PCR of CDR3 regions with iRepertoire HTBI primers generated TCR beta libraries. Per the original data handling: Sample data revealed fewer than 70 TRBV and 14 TRBJ segments. A single record per CDR3 protein comes from TCRdb applying MiXCR to the multiplex PCR reads. The V and J calls shown here were made by TCRdb, not taken from the authors' results. The sample has around 500,000 distinct CDR3 sequences; roughly 16% are singletons. This same sample was also taken into another study, of T cells in Graves' hyperthyroidism and ophthalmopathy. As that report states: Diagnoses were made from clinical symptoms, serum measures (thyroxine and TRAb), thyroid ultrasound and orbital computed tomography.

The sequence derives from a woman aged 40-65 years with Graves disease. The source was peripheral blood mononuclear cells (PBMCs), collected at new diagnosis, from a patient treated with antithyroid drugs. This chain links TRBV5-4 with TRBJ1-1; 8 positions agree with TRBD1. CDR3 coding DNA: TGTGCCAGCAGCTACAGGGGGATGGACAACACTGAAGCTTTCTTT. Protein sequence: CASSYRGMDNTEAFF.